This section outlines one T cell receptor beta chain sequence together with its context. These data are taken from a study of blood T cell repertoires in COVID-19. Study in general: Both acute and convalescent COVID-19 samples were obtained from the United States, Italy and Spain. Sources were T cells, B-cell-depleted T cells, or PBMCs; the material itself was cDNA or gDNA.

Under the authors' procedure: Nucleated cell number was recorded as an estimate derived from reference gene primer amplification. Measured with immunoSEQ multiplex PCR; TCRdb has only the in-frame clones, and not every one. That table supplies the V and J calls and clone size; D and trimming were determined from the DNA. The sample carries approximately 100,000 clones, 70% to 90% recorded once. Per the germline V gene, CDR1 is SQVTM and CDR2 is ANQGSEA. Germline trimming cut 7 bases from V and 6 bases from J; bases unmatched to any gene: 10. The CDR3 totals 13 residues. The V and J genes are TRBV29-1 and TRBJ2-7, with 9 bases fitting TRBD2. This sequence originates from a human donor in a cohort sampled during active COVID-19. Material: peripheral blood. CDR3 in amino acids: CSGSERGATEQYF. Written as DNA, the CDR3 is TGCAGCGGCTCAGAGCGGGGGGCGACCGAGCAGTACTTC.